One sample yielded the 21 T cell receptor beta chains listed below, sequenced in a study of CD4 T cells in lung cancer. From the same resection, lung tissue at least 3 cm from the malignant lesion was taken. The assay was immunoSEQ multiplex PCR, and TCRdb's table has in-frame clones only and misses some. The data show around 11,000 clones, over 60% seen once. Input material: normal lung tissue taken away from the tumor. The origin of the receptors is a man aged 55 to 70 with non-small cell lung cancer.

The CDR3: CASSLASIEQFF. The CDR3 DNA reads TGCGCCAGCAGCTTGGCTAGCATCGAGCAGTTCTTC. This sequence joins TRBV5-1 and TRBJ2-1, with D possibly being TRBD2 (5 bases). Germline assignment: CDR1 SGHRS and CDR2 YFSETQ. V gave up 0 bases and J gave up 10 bases, with 8 bases separating them. The CDR3 consists of 12 residues.

This clone was seen a few times. The chain combines TRBV9 with TRBJ2-2; D perhaps matches TRBD1 (6 bases). Trimming stripped 4 bases from V and 0 bases from J, with 10 bases between. The CDR3 is 15 amino acids. The germline V gene has CDR1 SGDLS and CDR2 YYNGEE. This CDR3 reads CASSSGTTNTGELFF. The CDR3 DNA reads TGTGCCAGCAGCTCTGGGACAACGAACACCGGGGAGCTGTTTTTT.

The chain carries TRBV14 and TRBJ1-2, with 9 bases lining up with TRBD1. Germline V CDR1 and CDR2: SGHDN, FVKESK. Unmatched junction bases numbered 9, after V lost 4 bases and J lost 3 bases. CDR3 length equals 16 residues. The DNA of the CDR3 is TGTGCCAGCAGCCCATATTCTAGGACAGGGGACTATGGCTACACCTTC. As protein: CASSPYSRTGDYGYTF.

The chain has TRBV15 and TRBJ1-6; D is undetermined. The V end was cut by 1 base, the J end by 7 bases, with 5 bases between. This CDR3 contains 13 residues. Germline-derived CDR1 and CDR2 are LNHNV and YYDKDF (reference sequence). In DNA form, the CDR3 reads TGTGCCACCAGCAGAGTTCCGAATTCACCCCTCCACTTT. This sequence encodes CATSRVPNSPLHF.

This clone was observed a few times. The CDR3 loop is CASRFTSGGSYEQYF. The CDR3 coding sequence is TGTGCCAGCAGGTTCACTAGCGGGGGTTCCTACGAGCAGTACTTC. The J gene is TRBJ2-7, the V gene TRBV28; 11 bases map to TRBD2. V was clipped by 6 bases and J by 1 base; unmatched bases: 5. Looked up from germline, CDR1 is MDHEN and CDR2 is SYDVKM. The CDR3 covers 15 residues. Supplemented by reference TRBV28 and TRBJ2-7, the full variable domain reads DVKVTQSSRYLVKRTGEKVFLECVQDMDHENMFWYRQDPGLGLRLIYFSYDVKMKEKGDIPEGYSVSREKKERFSLILESASTNQTSMYLCASRFTSGGSYEQYFGPGTRLTVT.

The CDR3 DNA sequence: TGTGCCAGCAGCTTCACGACAGGGGGTGAAAAACTGTTTTTT. It specifies CASSFTTGGEKLFF. V usage is TRBV11-2 and J usage is TRBJ1-4; 9 nucleotides match TRBD1. CDR1 is SGHAT, CDR2 FQNNGV, per germline. Trimming cost V 3 bases and J 7 bases; bases outside gene matches: 3. CDR3 size: 14 residues.

The rearrangement joins TRBV29-1 to TRBJ2-2; 10 bases are a match to TRBD2. The germline V gene has CDR1 SQVTM and CDR2 ANQGSEA. V was clipped by 6 bases and J by 2 bases; unmatched bases: 6. This CDR3 contains 15 residues. The CDR3, as DNA: TGCAGCGTCAGATGGACTAGCGGAAACACCGGGGAGCTGTTTTTT. Amino acid sequence: CSVRWTSGNTGELFF.

The chain is built from TRBV7-9 and TRBJ2-1; 8 positions match TRBD2. The germline CDR1 and CDR2 sequences are SEHNR and FQNEAQ (reference sequence). CDR3 length: 16 amino acids. Trimming at V came to 6 bases and at J to 7 bases, leaving 14 bases not matched to a gene. In DNA, the CDR3 is TGTGCCAGCAGTCTTCGTGGGCGGGAGGAAAGAAATGAGCAGTTCTTC. The encoded protein is CASSLRGREERNEQFF. The full variable domain, its missing parts supplied by reference TRBV7-9 and TRBJ2-1, is DTGVSQNPRHKITKRGQNVTFRCDPISEHNRLYWYRQTLGQGPEFLTYFQNEAQLEKSRLLSDRFSAERPKGSFSTLEIQRTEQGDSAMYLCASSLRGREERNEQFFGPGTRLTVL.

DNA for the CDR3: TGTGCCAGCAGCTACCCAGGGCTCGGCTACGAGCAGTACGTC. It yields the protein CASSYPGLGYEQYV. This chain uses TRBV5-4 with TRBJ2-7, with D maybe TRBD1 (5 bases). The V gene's germline CDR1 is SGHNT and CDR2 YYREEE (reference sequence). This CDR3 comprises 14 residues. V dropped 3 bases and J dropped 3 bases, with 13 bases sitting between them.

This clone was recorded a few times. The chain recombines TRBV29-1 with TRBJ2-7, with 8 positions matching TRBD1. The CDR3 runs 15 residues. V lost 1 base to trimming and J lost 2 bases; unmatched junction nucleotides: 7. Germline V lookup: CDR1 SQVTM, CDR2 ANQGSEA. The CDR3 region is CSVEGGQGKAYEQYF. The CDR3 DNA is TGCAGCGTTGAAGGAGGACAGGGAAAGGCCTACGAGCAGTACTTC.

The chain employs TRBV28 and TRBJ2-7; 13 bases line up with TRBD2. J gave up 3 bases and V 8 bases, and 10 bases lay outside the gene matches. The CDR3 sequence is 16 residues long. The germline gives CDR1 MDHEN, CDR2 SYDVKM. The CDR3 protein is CASSTSGRALNYEQYF. CDR3 in DNA: TGTGCCAGCTCAACTAGCGGGAGGGCTTTAAACTACGAGCAGTACTTC.

V is TRBV5-1 and J is TRBJ2-1; TRBD2 agrees at 12 bases. The V segment lost 0 bases and the J segment 4 bases; nucleotides outside the gene matches: 20. This CDR3 region has 22 residues. CDR1 and CDR2 (germline): SGHRS, YFSETQ. The CDR3 here is CASSLAGSLGRTSGTLYNEQFF. CDR3 in DNA: TGCGCCAGCAGCTTGGCCGGTAGTTTAGGTAGGACTAGCGGGACTCTGTACAATGAGCAGTTCTTC.

The rearrangement uses TRBV6-1 and TRBJ2-1; TRBD1 matches at 8 bases. Germline V lookup: CDR1 MNHNS, CDR2 SASEGT. The CDR3 sequence is 14 residues long. J was trimmed by 8 bases and V by 5 bases; bases with no gene match: 8. CDR3 DNA sequence: TGTGCCAGCAGTTCCCGGACAGGGATGTATGAGCAGTTCTTC. Translation: CASSSRTGMYEQFF.

The chain has TRBV6-5 and TRBJ1-3; 7 positions match TRBD1. CDR3 length equals 14 residues. The germline V gene has CDR1 MNHEY and CDR2 SVGAGI. J was trimmed by 1 base and V by 6 bases; bases with no gene match: 3. For the CDR3, the DNA is TGTGCCAGCAGGCCAGGGGGATCTGGAAACACCATATATTTT. Translated: CASRPGGSGNTIYF.

V is TRBV6-5 and J is TRBJ2-7, with D possibly being TRBD1 (5 bases). The V gene's germline CDR1 is MNHEY and CDR2 SVGAGI. With 6 bases removed from V and 6 bases from J, the gap between germline ends came to 15 bases. The CDR3 covers 13 residues. The CDR3 protein is CASSQSDRGEQYV. The CDR3 nucleotides are TGTGCCAGCAGCCAAAGCGACAGAGGCGAGCAGTACGTC.

The chain combines TRBV30 with TRBJ1-4, with TRBD1 as a possible D gene (5 bases). Per germline, CDR1 GTSNPN and CDR2 SVGIG (reference sequence). Trimming left V 0 bases short and J 3 bases short, with 8 bases between. This CDR3 is built from 14 residues. The CDR3 is CAWSVGGANEKLFF. The DNA for the CDR3 is TGTGCCTGGAGTGTCGGGGGAGCTAATGAAAAACTGTTTTTT.

The chain uses TRBV6-1 and TRBJ2-7; 9 bases align to TRBD2. CDR1 and CDR2 from the germline V gene are MNHNS and SASEGT. The CDR3 has 15 residues. The trim removed 1 base at V and 3 bases at J, leaving 4 bases unmatched. Written as DNA, the CDR3 is TGTGCCAGCAGTGAAGGAGATAGCGGGGGCTACGAGCAGTACGTC. It is translated as CASSEGDSGGYEQYV.

The chain combines TRBV6-1 with TRBJ2-5, with D possibly being TRBD1 (5 bases). The CDR3 loop spans 14 amino acids. V shed 2 bases and J shed 5 bases, with 12 bases lying between them. The germline gives CDR1 MNHNS, CDR2 SASEGT. The CDR3 DNA reads as TGTGCCAGCAGTGAAAGTCCCGCAGGGGAGACCCAGTACTTC. Translation gives CASSESPAGETQYF.

In its sample, this clone was seen a few times. This chain links TRBV9 with TRBJ1-4; 11 bases map to TRBD1. The CDR3 contains 18 residues. Trimming removed 3 bases from V and 1 base from J; junction bases left unmatched: 8. Germline CDR1 reads SGDLS; CDR2 reads YYNGEE. CDR3 amino acids: CASSARSGTGGTNEKLFF. The CDR3 DNA reads as TGTGCCAGCAGCGCGAGATCCGGGACAGGGGGAACTAATGAAAAACTGTTTTTT. Full variable domain (missing parts from reference TRBV9 and TRBJ1-4): DSGVTQTPKHLITATGQRVTLRCSPRSGDLSVYWYQQSLDQGLQFLIQYYNGEERAKGNILERFSAQQFPDLHSELNLSSLELGDSALYFCASSARSGTGGTNEKLFFGSGTQLSVL.

The chain recombines TRBV5-1 with TRBJ1-6; TRBD1 aligns across 9 bases. The CDR3 is 14 residues long. The trim removed 3 bases at V and 9 bases at J, leaving 4 bases unmatched. Germline V gives CDR1 SGHRS, CDR2 YFSETQ. As DNA, the CDR3 is TGCGCCAGCAGCTCGGAGACAGGGGGTTCACCCCTCCACTTT. Translation gives CASSSETGGSPLHF. The variable domain in full, completed from reference TRBV5-1 and TRBJ1-6, reads KAGVTQTPRYLIKTRGQQVTLSCSPISGHRSVSWYQQTPGQGLQFLFEYFSETQRNKGNFPGRFSGRQFSNSRSEMNVSTLELGDSALYLCASSSETGGSPLHFGNGTRLTVT.

This chain links TRBV21-1 with TRBJ2-7; the table's D call, TRBD1, was not checked against the DNA. TRBV21-1 is an annotated pseudogene. The CDR3 contains 9 residues. CDR3 region: CASTGEQYV. CDR3 nucleotide sequence: TGTGCCAGCACAGGGGAGCAGTACGTC.